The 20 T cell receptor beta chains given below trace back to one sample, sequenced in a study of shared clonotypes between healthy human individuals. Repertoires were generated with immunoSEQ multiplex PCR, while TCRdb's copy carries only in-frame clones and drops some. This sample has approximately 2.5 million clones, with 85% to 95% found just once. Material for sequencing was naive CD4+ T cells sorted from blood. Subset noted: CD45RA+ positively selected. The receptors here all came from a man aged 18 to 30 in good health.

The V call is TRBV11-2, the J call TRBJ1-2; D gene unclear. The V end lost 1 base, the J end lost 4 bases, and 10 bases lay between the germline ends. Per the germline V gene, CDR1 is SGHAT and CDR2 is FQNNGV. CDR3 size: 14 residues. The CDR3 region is CASSLVGEVYGYTF. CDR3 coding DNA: TGTGCCAGCAGCTTAGTTGGGGAGGTCTATGGCTACACCTTC.

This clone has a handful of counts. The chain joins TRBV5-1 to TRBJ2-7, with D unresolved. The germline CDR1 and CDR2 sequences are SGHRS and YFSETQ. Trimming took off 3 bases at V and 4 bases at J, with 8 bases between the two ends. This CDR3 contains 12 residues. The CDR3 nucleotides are TGCGCCAGCAGCTCAGACGATTACGAGCAGTACTTC. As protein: CASSSDDYEQYF.

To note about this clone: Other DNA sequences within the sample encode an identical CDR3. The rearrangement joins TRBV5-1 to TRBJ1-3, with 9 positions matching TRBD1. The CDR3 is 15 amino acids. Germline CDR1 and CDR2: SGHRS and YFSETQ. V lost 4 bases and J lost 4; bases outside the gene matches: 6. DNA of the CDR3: TGCGCCAGCAGCCTCACAGGGGGCGCCGGAAACACCATATATTTT. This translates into CASSLTGGAGNTIYF.

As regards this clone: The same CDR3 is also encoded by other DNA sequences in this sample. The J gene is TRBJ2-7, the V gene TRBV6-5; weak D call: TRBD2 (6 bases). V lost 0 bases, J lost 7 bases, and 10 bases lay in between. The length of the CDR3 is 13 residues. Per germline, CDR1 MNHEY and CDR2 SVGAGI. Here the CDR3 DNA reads TGTGCCAGCAGTTACTCTGCTGGGAGGGAGCAGTACTTC. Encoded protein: CASSYSAGREQYF.

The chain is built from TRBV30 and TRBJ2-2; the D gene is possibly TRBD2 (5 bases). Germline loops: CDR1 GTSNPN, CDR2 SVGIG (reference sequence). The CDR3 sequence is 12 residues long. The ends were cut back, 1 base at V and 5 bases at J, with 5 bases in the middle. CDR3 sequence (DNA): TGTGCCTGGAGTGGGAGGACCGGGGAGCTGTTTTTT. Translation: CAWSGRTGELFF.

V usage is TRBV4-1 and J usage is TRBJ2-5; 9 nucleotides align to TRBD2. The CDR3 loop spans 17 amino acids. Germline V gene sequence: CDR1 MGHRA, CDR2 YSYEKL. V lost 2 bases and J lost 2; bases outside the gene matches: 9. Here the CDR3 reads CASSQRGDSGGQETQYF. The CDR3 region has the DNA TGCGCCAGCAGCCAAAGAGGGGATAGCGGGGGTCAAGAGACCCAGTACTTC.

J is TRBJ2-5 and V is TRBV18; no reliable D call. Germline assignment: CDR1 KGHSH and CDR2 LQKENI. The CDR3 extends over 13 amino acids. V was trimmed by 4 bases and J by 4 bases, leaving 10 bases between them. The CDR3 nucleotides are TGTGCCAGCTCACGAGCAGGCTCAGAGACCCAGTACTTC. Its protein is CASSRAGSETQYF.

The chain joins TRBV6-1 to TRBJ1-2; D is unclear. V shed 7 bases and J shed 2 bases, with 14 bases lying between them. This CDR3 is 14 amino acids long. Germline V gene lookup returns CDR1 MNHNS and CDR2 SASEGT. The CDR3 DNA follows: TGTGCCAGCAAGAACTTTGTTCCAAACTATGGCTACACCTTC. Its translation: CASKNFVPNYGYTF.

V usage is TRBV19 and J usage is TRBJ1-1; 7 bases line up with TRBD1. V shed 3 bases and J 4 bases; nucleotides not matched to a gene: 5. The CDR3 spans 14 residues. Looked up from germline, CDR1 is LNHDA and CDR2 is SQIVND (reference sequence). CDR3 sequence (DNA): TGTGCCAGTAGTATTTCAGGGGGTCTCACTGAAGCTTTCTTT. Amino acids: CASSISGGLTEAFF.

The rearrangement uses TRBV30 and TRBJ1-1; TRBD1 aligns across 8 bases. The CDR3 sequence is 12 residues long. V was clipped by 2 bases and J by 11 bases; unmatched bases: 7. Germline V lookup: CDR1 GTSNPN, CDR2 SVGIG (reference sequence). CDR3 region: CAWSNAGGPAFF. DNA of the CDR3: TGTGCCTGGAGTAACGCAGGGGGCCCGGCTTTCTTT. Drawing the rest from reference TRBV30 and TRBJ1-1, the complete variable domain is SQTIHQWPATLVQPVGSPLSLECTVEGTSNPNLYWYRQAAGRGLQLLFYSVGIGQISSEVPQNLSASRPQDRQFILSSKKLLLSDSGFYLCAWSNAGGPAFFGQGTRLTVV.

CDR3 coding DNA: TGTGCCAGCAGCGTCGGACAGGCCACAGATACGCAGTATTTT. The encoded protein is CASSVGQATDTQYF. V usage is TRBV9 and J usage is TRBJ2-3; 7 bases fit TRBD1. Germline CDR1 reads SGDLS; CDR2 reads YYNGEE. This CDR3 region has 14 residues. V shed 2 bases, J shed 2 bases, and the junction held 2 bases outside the gene matches. Full variable domain (missing parts from reference TRBV9 and TRBJ2-3): DSGVTQTPKHLITATGQRVTLRCSPRSGDLSVYWYQQSLDQGLQFLIQYYNGEERAKGNILERFSAQQFPDLHSELNLSSLELGDSALYFCASSVGQATDTQYFGPGTRLTVL.

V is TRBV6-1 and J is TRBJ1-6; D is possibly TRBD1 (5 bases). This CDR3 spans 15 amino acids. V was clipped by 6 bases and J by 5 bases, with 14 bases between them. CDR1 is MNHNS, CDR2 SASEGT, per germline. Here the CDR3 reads CASRPAGQNNSPLHF. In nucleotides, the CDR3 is TGTGCCAGCAGGCCTGCGGGGCAGAATAATTCACCCCTCCACTTT.

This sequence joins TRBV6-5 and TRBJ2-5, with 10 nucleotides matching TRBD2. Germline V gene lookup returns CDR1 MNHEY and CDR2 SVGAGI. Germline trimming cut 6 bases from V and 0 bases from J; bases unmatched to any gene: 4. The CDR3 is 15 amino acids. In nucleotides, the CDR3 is TGTGCCAGCAGCCGTGGGACTAGCGACCAAGAGACCCAGTACTTC. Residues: CASSRGTSDQETQYF.

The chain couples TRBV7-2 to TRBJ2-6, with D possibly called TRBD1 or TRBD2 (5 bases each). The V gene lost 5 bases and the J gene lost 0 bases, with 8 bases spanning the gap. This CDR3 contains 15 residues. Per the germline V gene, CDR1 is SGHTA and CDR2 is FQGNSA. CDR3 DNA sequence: TGTGCCAGCAGCCCGGGACCCTCTGGGGCCAACGTCCTGACTTTC. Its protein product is CASSPGPSGANVLTF.

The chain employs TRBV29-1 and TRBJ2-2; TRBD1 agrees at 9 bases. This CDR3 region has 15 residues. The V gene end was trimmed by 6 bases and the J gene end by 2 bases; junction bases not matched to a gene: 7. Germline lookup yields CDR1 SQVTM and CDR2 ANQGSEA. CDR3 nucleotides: TGCAGCGTCGGAACGACAGGGGGAAACACCGGGGAGCTGTTTTTT. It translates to CSVGTTGGNTGELFF.

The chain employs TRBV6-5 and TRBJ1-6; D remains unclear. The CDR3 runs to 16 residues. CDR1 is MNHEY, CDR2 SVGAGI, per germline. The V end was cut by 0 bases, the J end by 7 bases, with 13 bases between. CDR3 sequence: CASSYSGSSGNSPLHF. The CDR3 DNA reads TGTGCCAGCAGTTACTCAGGCAGCTCCGGGAATTCACCCCTCCACTTT.

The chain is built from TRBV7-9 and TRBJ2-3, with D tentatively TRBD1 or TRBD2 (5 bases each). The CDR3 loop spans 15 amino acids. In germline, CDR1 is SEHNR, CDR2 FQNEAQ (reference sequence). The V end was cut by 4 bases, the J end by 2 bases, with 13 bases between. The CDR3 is CASSSRGGYTDTQYF. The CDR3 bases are TGTGCCAGCAGCTCCCGGGGCGGATACACAGATACGCAGTATTTT.

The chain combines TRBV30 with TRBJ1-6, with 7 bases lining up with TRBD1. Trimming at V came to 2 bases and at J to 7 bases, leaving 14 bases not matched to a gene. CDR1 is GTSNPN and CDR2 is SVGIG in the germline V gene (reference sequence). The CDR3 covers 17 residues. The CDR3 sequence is CAWSPSRQGLGNSPLHF. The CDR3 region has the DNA TGTGCCTGGAGTCCCTCCCGACAGGGTTTGGGGAATTCACCCCTCCACTTT.

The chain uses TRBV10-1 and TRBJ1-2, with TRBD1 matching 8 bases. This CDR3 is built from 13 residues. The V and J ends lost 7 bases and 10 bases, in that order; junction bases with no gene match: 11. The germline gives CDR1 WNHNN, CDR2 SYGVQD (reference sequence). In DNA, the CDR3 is TGCGCCAGCAAGGGTCAGGGGGCGGTTTCCTACACCTTC. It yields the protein CASKGQGAVSYTF.

Written as DNA, the CDR3 is TGTGCCAGCAGTATACCCGGGAGGCACACCGGGGAGCTGTTTTTT. This translates into CASSIPGRHTGELFF. V usage is TRBV25-1 and J usage is TRBJ2-2; TRBD2 matches at 7 bases. V trimming: 5 bases; J trimming: 3 bases; junction bases outside the gene matches: 6. The CDR3 is 15 amino acids. In germline, CDR1 is MGHDK, CDR2 SYGVNS.